This T cell receptor (beta chain) originates from a study of shared T cell receptors in the human thymus. Libraries were prepared by immunoSEQ multiplex PCR; TCRdb keeps only in-frame clonotypes and omits some of them. The sample shows over 650,000 clones, around 87% of them seen only once. The CDR3 covers 11 residues. Germline assignment: CDR1 SGHKS and CDR2 YYEKEE (reference sequence). Trimming removed 0 bases at V and 6 bases at J, with 4 bases between. The same sample was also studied in work on human thymus T cells. According to that study: V and J genes seemed to be used with bias in thymic and blood repertoires.

This chain uses TRBV5-5 with TRBJ2-7; D unresolved. Sequenced material: thymocytes. This clonotype was obtained from a boy less than two years old with a congenital heart defect. Here the CDR3 reads CASSLDIEQYF. The CDR3 DNA sequence: TGTGCCAGCAGCTTGGATATCGAGCAGTACTTC.